This T cell receptor (beta chain) was identified during a study of cytomegalovirus exposure and HLA in healthy donors. Study results and caveats: In a later analysis, HLA-associated TCR beta chains were more clonally expanded than equally common others. Researchers left out some V segments, among them TRBV6-2 and TRBV6-3, as indistinguishable. As a later analysis revealed, most CMV-associated TCR beta chains appeared HLA-restricted.

This clone has only one observation. Its antigen is undetermined. The trim removed 6 bases at V and 1 base at J, leaving 7 bases unmatched. CDR3 length: 16 amino acids. Germline assignment: CDR1 MGHDK and CDR2 SYGVNS. This PCR relied on a set of 60 Vbeta primers and 13 Jbeta primers. The table came from immunoSEQ multiplex PCR; TCRdb's copy has only in-frame clones and leaves some out. Of 200,000 or so clones listed, roughly four fifths are singletons. Sequences were obtained from PBMCs. The chain couples TRBV25-1 to TRBJ1-1; 11 bases match TRBD1. The clonotype was recovered from a woman under 30 in good health and CMV-seropositive. CDR3 nucleotides: TGTGCCAGCAGAGAAGGGACAGGGGGTACGAACACTGAAGCTTTCTTT. Translating it yields CASREGTGGTNTEAFF.